This entry concerns a single TCR beta chain. Its antigen is unknown. This sample is drawn from a study of Ad26.COV2.S vaccination and SARS-CoV-2 variants. Specified treatment: some 19 received Ad26.COV2.S at low or high dose, single or two shots; 5 received placebo; per-sample allocation not given. Sampling took place 63 days after the first vaccine or placebo injection. Regarding the study as a whole: Following vaccination, spike-specific CD8+ and CD4+ T cell responses reportedly exhibited substantial breadth.

The CDR3 consists of 13 residues. Trimming removed 6 bases from V and 7 bases from J, with 16 bases in between. CDR1 is KGHSH and CDR2 is LQKENI in the germline V gene. The assay was immunoSEQ multiplex PCR, and TCRdb's table has in-frame clones only and misses some. In the table there are 200,000 to 300,000 clones, around 89% of which are singletons. V is TRBV18 and J is TRBJ2-7; a possible D gene is TRBD2 (5 bases). The sequencing used peripheral blood, collected in a trial of Ad26.COV2.S vaccine versus placebo. The sequence came from a person between 18 and 59 years old who received the Ad26.COV2.S COVID-19 vaccine or a placebo. CDR3 amino acids: CASSRNEGLEQYF. The DNA for the CDR3 is TGTGCCAGCTCCCGCAACGAAGGACTTGAGCAGTACTTC. Looking up the rest from reference TRBV18 and TRBJ2-7 gives the full variable domain: NAGVMQNPRHLVRRRGQEARLRCSPMKGHSHVYWYRQLPEEGLKFMVYLQKENIIDESGMPKERFSAEFPKEGPSILRIQQVVRGDSAAYFCASSRNEGLEQYFGPGTRLTVT.